Reported below is one TCR beta chain. The antigen is undetermined. Treatment denoted: oral pan-JAK inhibitor, 5-10 mg twice daily. This sample is drawn from a study of CD8+ T cells in alopecia areata. Across the whole study: The investigators scored severity in treated patients by the percentage of affected scalp area.

The study, taken as a whole, reports: Tofacitinib did not eliminate many expanded lesional clones from scalp or blood.

In germline, CDR1 is SQVTM, CDR2 ANQGSEA. This CDR3 has 12 amino acids. Between the trimmed V and J ends, which lost 2 bases and 0 bases, there was a span of 4 bases. The authors extracted RNA and reverse transcribed it into cDNA as the sequencing template. Assay used: immunoSEQ multiplex PCR; TCRdb lists only in-frame clones, some missing. The repertoire consists of 200,000 to 250,000 clones, with approximately 65% occurring once and the leading ten covering 1% to 1.5%. The origin of this receptor is a human donor with alopecia areata. The material was CD4+ T cells sorted from blood, obtained around week 42, from a patient treated with tofacitinib. The chain uses TRBV29-1 and TRBJ1-2; D gene ambiguous. In DNA, the CDR3 is TGCAGCGTTGAAAGGCCTAACTATGGCTACACCTTC. Translated, it gives CSVERPNYGYTF.